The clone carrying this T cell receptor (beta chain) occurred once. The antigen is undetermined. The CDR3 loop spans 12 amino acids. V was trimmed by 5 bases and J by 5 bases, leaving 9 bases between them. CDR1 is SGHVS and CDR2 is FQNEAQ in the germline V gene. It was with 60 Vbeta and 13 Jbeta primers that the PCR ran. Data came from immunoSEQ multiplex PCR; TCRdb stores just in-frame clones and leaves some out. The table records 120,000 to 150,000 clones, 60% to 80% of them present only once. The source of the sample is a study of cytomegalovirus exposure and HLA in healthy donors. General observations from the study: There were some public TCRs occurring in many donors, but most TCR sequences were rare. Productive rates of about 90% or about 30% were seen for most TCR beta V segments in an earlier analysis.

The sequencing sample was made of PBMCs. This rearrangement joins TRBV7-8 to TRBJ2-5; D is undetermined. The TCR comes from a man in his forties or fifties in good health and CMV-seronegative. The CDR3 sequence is CASSAPMETQYF. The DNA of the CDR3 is TGTGCCAGCAGCGCCCCTATGGAGACCCAGTACTTC.